The clone carrying this T cell receptor (beta chain) was seen a handful of times. The table came from immunoSEQ multiplex PCR; TCRdb's copy has only in-frame clones and leaves some out. Of 950 to 1,500 clones listed, about a quarter are singletons. The CDR3 has 14 residues. These data belong to a study of T cells in localized non-small cell lung cancer. This clonotype was sampled from a man between 35 and 75 years old with stage III squamous cell lung carcinoma. This sample comprised normal lung tissue next to the tumor, obtained before any cancer treatment. V gene TRBV1 combines with J gene TRBJ2-1. TRBV1 has pseudogene status. CDR3 DNA sequence: TGCGCCAGCAGCCAAGTCTCGGCCGAGAATGAGCAGTTCTTC. Translating gives CASSQVSAENEQFF.